The clone carrying this TCR beta chain came up many times. Stated time point: longitudinal time-point 1 (baseline). The data derive from a study of neurological immune-mediated disorders. The germline V gene encodes CDR1 SGHRS and CDR2 YFSETQ. CDR3 size: 15 residues. V gave up 7 bases and J gave up 5 bases; unmatched junction bases: 9. TCRdb processed the 5' RACE reads anew with MiXCR; each CDR3 protein has one entry. The profile covers about 57,000 distinct CDR3 sequences, with roughly 10% appearing a single time and 6.6% taken by the ten largest. The sequencing input was PBMCs. The TCR originated in a male donor with HTLV-1-associated myelopathy (HAM/TSP). This chain links TRBV5-1 with TRBJ2-1; 10 bases are shared with TRBD2. The CDR3 sequence is CASGSSGGLNNEQFF. CDR3 nucleotides: TGCGCCAGCGGCAGTAGCGGGGGGTTAAACAATGAGCAGTTCTTC.